The next 2 T cell receptor beta chains were all read from a single sample in a study of identical twins. TCRdb passed the 5' RACE reads through MiXCR, listing each CDR3 protein once. The sample contains about 240,000 distinct CDR3 sequences, 7.5% of which appear only once. The sample also formed part of further work on yellow fever vaccine responses in identical twins.

Material: CD8+ T cells sorted from blood. These receptors were collected from a woman aged 18-35 years in good health.

This chain links TRBV10-2 with TRBJ1-2; D not resolved. In germline, CDR1 is WSHSY, CDR2 SAAADI. Trimming took off 2 bases at V and 6 bases at J, with 7 bases between the two ends. The CDR3 is 12 residues long. The CDR3 is CASSEGSDGYTF. CDR3 nucleotides: TGCGCCAGCAGTGAGGGGTCCGATGGCTACACCTTC.

This clonotype came up a few times. The chain links TRBV28 to TRBJ2-5; D is undetermined. Trimming took 1 base from V and 3 from J, leaving 15 bases between them. The CDR3 has 16 residues. Germline CDR1 MDHEN, CDR2 SYDVKM. This CDR3 is CASSLLAENPKETQYF. CDR3 bases: TGTGCCAGCAGTTTATTGGCAGAAAACCCCAAAGAGACCCAGTACTTC.